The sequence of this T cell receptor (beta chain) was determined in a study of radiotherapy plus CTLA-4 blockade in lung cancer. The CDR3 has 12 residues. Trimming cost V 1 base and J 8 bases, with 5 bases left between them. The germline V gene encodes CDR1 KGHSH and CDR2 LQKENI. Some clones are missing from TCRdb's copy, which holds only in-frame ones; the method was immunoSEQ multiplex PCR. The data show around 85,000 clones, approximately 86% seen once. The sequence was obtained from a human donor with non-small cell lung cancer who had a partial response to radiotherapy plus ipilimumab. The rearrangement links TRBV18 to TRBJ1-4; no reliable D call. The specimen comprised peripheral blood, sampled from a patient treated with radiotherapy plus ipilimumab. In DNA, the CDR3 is TGTGCCAGCTCACCACGGAGGGAAAAACTGTTTTTT. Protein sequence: CASSPRREKLFF. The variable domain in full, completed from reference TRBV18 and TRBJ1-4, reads NAGVMQNPRHLVRRRGQEARLRCSPMKGHSHVYWYRQLPEEGLKFMVYLQKENIIDESGMPKERFSAEFPKEGPSILRIQQVVRGDSAAYFCASSPRREKLFFGSGTQLSVL.